The 21 T cell receptor beta chains in this list originate from one sample, sequenced in a study of blood T cell repertoires in COVID-19. Sequencing was performed with immunoSEQ multiplex PCR; in TCRdb, only in-frame clones are kept and a portion is missing. The sample includes roughly 95,000 clones, roughly four fifths of them seen just once. The sequenced sample consisted of peripheral blood. These receptors all stem from a human donor in a cohort sampled during active COVID-19.

This rearrangement joins TRBV27 to TRBJ2-1; 8 bases align to TRBD1. This CDR3 has 15 amino acids. The germline gives CDR1 MNHEY, CDR2 SMNVEV (reference sequence). V lost 6 bases, J lost 0 bases, and 4 bases stayed unmatched. CDR3 protein: CASRPGQGSYNEQFF. The CDR3 region has the DNA TGTGCCAGCAGACCCGGACAGGGCTCCTACAATGAGCAGTTCTTC.

In this sample, this clone turned up once. The chain is built from TRBV5-6 and TRBJ2-1; 8 bases map to TRBD2. V was pared by 3 bases and J by 9 bases, with 14 bases of the junction left unmatched. This CDR3 is built from 16 residues. Germline lookup yields CDR1 SGHDT and CDR2 YYEEEE. CDR3 sequence reads: CASSYTGTRGNSEQFF. The CDR3 DNA sequence: TGTGCCAGCAGCTACACCGGGACTAGAGGGAATAGTGAGCAGTTCTTC.

This clone has only a few counts. The chain combines TRBV9 with TRBJ2-1; TRBD2 matches 9 bases. This CDR3 is built from 15 residues. The V gene end was trimmed by 0 bases and the J gene end by 10 bases; junction bases not matched to a gene: 8. Germline V gives CDR1 SGDLS, CDR2 YYNGEE. The CDR3 region is CASSVERGANHEQFF. In DNA form, the CDR3 reads TGTGCCAGCAGCGTAGAGCGGGGGGCGAATCACGAGCAGTTCTTC.

The CDR3 nucleotides are TGTGCCAGCAGCCGAGGGGGACTAGCTGAGACCCAGTACTTC. Its translation: CASSRGGLAETQYF. The chain links TRBV14 to TRBJ2-5; 9 positions agree with TRBD2. The CDR3 contains 14 residues. V dropped 4 bases and J dropped 5; count of bases not matched to a gene: 5. CDR1 and CDR2 (germline): SGHDN, FVKESK.

The chain has TRBV19 and TRBJ2-7, with TRBD2 matching over 11 bases. Germline CDR1 LNHDA, CDR2 SQIVND (reference sequence). The trim removed 6 bases at V and 3 bases at J, leaving 10 bases unmatched. The CDR3 consists of 16 residues. The CDR3 bases are TGTGCCAGTAGGAACGCCGGGACTAGCGGATTCTACGAGCAGTACTTC. It is translated as CASRNAGTSGFYEQYF.

The J gene is TRBJ1-1, the V gene TRBV5-1, with D uncertain. The germline gives CDR1 SGHRS, CDR2 YFSETQ. The V gene lost 1 base and the J gene lost 3 bases, with 10 bases spanning the gap. The CDR3 runs 14 residues. DNA for the CDR3: TGCGCCAGCAGCTTGTATCCCGGGGACACTGAAGCTTTCTTT. Its translation is CASSLYPGDTEAFF.

The chain uses TRBV5-6 and TRBJ2-3; D gene unclear. The CDR3 is 16 amino acids. The V and J ends lost 0 bases and 4 bases respectively, with 15 bases between them. Germline V gene sequence: CDR1 SGHDT, CDR2 YYEEEE. The CDR3 DNA is TGTGCCAGCAGCTTGGGGATCGTGTTGGGCGCAGATACGCAGTATTTT. Its translation: CASSLGIVLGADTQYF. The variable domain in full, with the rest retrieved from reference TRBV5-6 and TRBJ2-3, is DAGVTQSPTHLIKTRGQQVTLRCSPKSGHDTVSWYQQALGQGPQFIFQYYEEEERQRGNFPDRFSGHQFPNYSSELNVNALLLGDSALYLCASSLGIVLGADTQYFGPGTRLTVL.

The V call is TRBV7-3, the J call TRBJ2-7; 7 bases line up with TRBD2. Germline trimming cut 1 base from V and 7 bases from J; bases unmatched to any gene: 4. The length of the CDR3 is 13 residues. Germline-derived CDR1 and CDR2 are SGHTA and FQGTGA. The CDR3 sequence is CASSLSSAGEQYF. Here the CDR3 DNA reads TGTGCCAGCAGCTTAAGTTCAGCGGGGGAGCAGTACTTC.

This chain uses TRBV18 with TRBJ1-1, with D maybe TRBD1 (6 bases). Germline V lookup: CDR1 KGHSH, CDR2 LQKENI. V lost 3 bases, J lost 2 bases, and 19 bases lay in between. The CDR3 totals 17 residues. This CDR3 reads CASSPIGLSGQNTEAFF. The DNA for the CDR3 is TGTGCCAGCTCACCGATCGGTCTTTCGGGACAAAACACTGAAGCTTTCTTT. Filled out from reference TRBV18 and TRBJ1-1, the complete variable domain reads NAGVMQNPRHLVRRRGQEARLRCSPMKGHSHVYWYRQLPEEGLKFMVYLQKENIIDESGMPKERFSAEFPKEGPSILRIQQVVRGDSAAYFCASSPIGLSGQNTEAFFGQGTRLTVV.

This chain links TRBV5-8 with TRBJ1-2, with D possibly TRBD1 on 6 matching bases. The V gene's germline CDR1 is SGHTS and CDR2 YDEGEE. The germline V and J ends were trimmed by 0 bases and 8 bases, with 14 bases remaining between them. This CDR3 region has 14 residues. CDR3 DNA sequence: TGTGCCAGCAGCTTGGGAGCGGACAGCTCCGGCTACACCTTC. Translation: CASSLGADSSGYTF.

This chain uses TRBV19 with TRBJ1-5; D not resolved. V lost 7 bases and J lost 2, with 15 bases in between. The CDR3 consists of 15 residues. CDR1 is LNHDA, CDR2 SQIVND, per germline (reference sequence). CDR3 loop: CASILSALGNQPQHF. The CDR3 DNA reads as TGTGCCAGTATCCTATCGGCTCTAGGCAATCAGCCCCAGCATTTT.

The J gene is TRBJ1-2, the V gene TRBV2; weak D call: TRBD1 (6 bases). The length of the CDR3 is 13 residues. Germline V gene lookup returns CDR1 SNHLY and CDR2 FYNNEI. Trimming pared 6 bases from V and 2 bases from J, leaving 10 bases between. The CDR3 sequence is CASSWDTNYGYTF. DNA of the CDR3: TGTGCCAGCAGCTGGGACACCAACTATGGCTACACCTTC.

V usage is TRBV10-3 and J usage is TRBJ2-3; 10 nucleotides line up with TRBD2. The germline CDR1 and CDR2 sequences are ENHRY and SYGVKD. J lost 2 bases, V lost 0 bases, and 2 bases had no gene match. The CDR3 consists of 16 residues. This chain's CDR3 is CAISESSGGVTDTQYF. In DNA, the CDR3 is TGTGCCATCAGTGAGTCCAGCGGGGGGGTCACAGATACGCAGTATTTT.

The rearrangement uses TRBV24-1 and TRBJ2-7; 9 bases match TRBD1. Trimming removed 4 bases from V and 0 bases from J; junction bases left unmatched: 9. CDR1 and CDR2 (germline): KGHDR, SFDVKD. The length of the CDR3 is 17 residues. The CDR3 bases are TGTGCCACCAGTGACTCCTTCGGACAGGGGAGCTCCTACGAGCAGTACTTC. Protein sequence: CATSDSFGQGSSYEQYF.

This rearrangement joins TRBV19 to TRBJ2-7; tentatively, D is TRBD1 (6 bases). The V end lost 6 bases, the J end lost 1 base, and 10 bases lay between the germline ends. The CDR3 extends over 13 amino acids. The germline V gene has CDR1 LNHDA and CDR2 SQIVND (reference sequence). The CDR3 loop reads CASSTQGSYEQYF. Here the CDR3 DNA reads TGTGCCAGTAGCACACAGGGATCCTACGAGCAGTACTTC.

V is TRBV19 and J is TRBJ1-3; no definite D call. The V end lost 9 bases, the J end lost 8 bases, and 20 bases lay between the germline ends. CDR1 is LNHDA, CDR2 SQIVND, per germline (reference sequence). The CDR3 consists of 14 residues. CDR3 DNA: TGTGCCAGCGCCCTGGATGGCGGGCGAGACACCATATATTTT. Translation: CASALDGGRDTIYF. The variable domain in full, completed from reference TRBV19 and TRBJ1-3, reads DGGITQSPKYLFRKEGQNVTLSCEQNLNHDAMYWYRQDPGQGLRLIYYSQIVNDFQKGDIAEGYSVSREKKESFPLTVTSAQKNPTAFYLCASALDGGRDTIYFGEGSWLTVV.

This sequence joins TRBV14 and TRBJ1-1; weak D call: TRBD1 (6 bases). The V end was cut by 1 base, the J end by 1 base, with 13 bases between. This CDR3 is 16 amino acids long. Germline CDR1 is SGHDN and CDR2 is FVKESK. This chain's CDR3 is CASSQVQGWGNTEAFF. The CDR3, as DNA: TGTGCCAGCAGCCAAGTCCAGGGGTGGGGGAACACTGAAGCTTTCTTT.

The chain carries TRBV19 and TRBJ2-2; 7 nucleotides agree with TRBD2. From germline, CDR1 is LNHDA and CDR2 SQIVND (reference sequence). The CDR3 covers 16 residues. V shed 0 bases, J shed 5 bases, and the junction held 6 bases outside the gene matches. CDR3 residues: CASSIDASRGTGELFF. Written as DNA, the CDR3 is TGTGCCAGTAGTATAGATGCGTCGCGGGGGACCGGGGAGCTGTTTTTT.

V and J are TRBV6-5 and TRBJ2-1; TRBD1 agrees at 8 bases. Looked up from germline, CDR1 is MNHEY and CDR2 is SVGAGI. The CDR3 loop spans 15 amino acids. Trimming removed 6 bases from V and 6 bases from J; junction bases left unmatched: 10. As DNA, the CDR3 is TGTGCCAGCAGCCAACCCGGACAGGGCGGCAATGAGCAGTTCTTC. Residues: CASSQPGQGGNEQFF.

The chain is built from TRBV9 and TRBJ2-3; a possible D gene is TRBD2 (6 bases). V lost 2 bases to trimming and J lost 0 bases, with 13 bases between them. CDR3 size: 16 residues. The V gene's germline CDR1 is SGDLS and CDR2 YYNGEE. The CDR3 DNA follows: TGTGCCAGCAGCGTGACAGCGGGCGGTAGCACAGATACGCAGTATTTT. Amino acid sequence: CASSVTAGGSTDTQYF.

The chain couples TRBV10-1 to TRBJ2-3; 8 bases map to TRBD1. V lost 5 bases, J lost 4 bases, and 11 bases stayed unmatched. The CDR3 contains 16 residues. CDR1 and CDR2 (germline): WNHNN, SYGVQD (reference sequence). CDR3 DNA: TGCGCCAGCAGTCCCCTTGACAGGGGTAACGCAGATACGCAGTATTTT. Encoded protein: CASSPLDRGNADTQYF.